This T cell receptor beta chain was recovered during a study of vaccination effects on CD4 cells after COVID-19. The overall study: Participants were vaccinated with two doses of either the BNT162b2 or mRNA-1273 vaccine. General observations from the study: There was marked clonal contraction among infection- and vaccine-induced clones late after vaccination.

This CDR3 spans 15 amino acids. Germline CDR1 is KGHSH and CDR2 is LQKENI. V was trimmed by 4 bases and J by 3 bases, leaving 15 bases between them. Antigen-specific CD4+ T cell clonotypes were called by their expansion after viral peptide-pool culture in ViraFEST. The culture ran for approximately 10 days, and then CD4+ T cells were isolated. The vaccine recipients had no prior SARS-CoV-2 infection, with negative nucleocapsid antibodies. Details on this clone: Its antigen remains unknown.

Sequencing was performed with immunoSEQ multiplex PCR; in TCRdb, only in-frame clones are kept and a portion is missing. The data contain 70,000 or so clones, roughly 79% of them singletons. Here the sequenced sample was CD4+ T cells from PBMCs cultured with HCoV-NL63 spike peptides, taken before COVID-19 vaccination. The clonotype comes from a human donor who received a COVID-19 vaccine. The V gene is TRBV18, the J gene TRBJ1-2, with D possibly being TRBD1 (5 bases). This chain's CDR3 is CASSHRTGLDYGYTF. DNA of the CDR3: TGTGCCAGCTCACACCGTACAGGTCTGGACTATGGCTACACCTTC.